This TCR beta chain was retrieved from a study of coeliac disease. General study findings and limits: TRB repertoires were largely private, with most amino acid sequences found in only one sample.

Measured with immunoSEQ multiplex PCR; TCRdb has only the in-frame clones, and not every one. The table records 3,000 to 3,500 clones, approximately 75% of them present only once. Germline V gives CDR1 MNHEY, CDR2 SVGAGI. The CDR3 is 15 amino acids. About this clone itself: Its antigen is unidentified. One junction end disagrees with the germline gene, perhaps due to a read error.

The clonotype comes from an elderly man without celiac disease. This rearrangement joins TRBV6-5 to TRBJ1-1; D gene uncertain. Sample: lymphocytes from the gut lamina propria. CDR3 sequence: CASSYPTTRNTEASF. CDR3 in DNA: TGTGCCAGCAGTTACCCCACGACGAGGAACACTGAAGCTTCCTTT.